This TCR beta chain was recorded in a study of blood T cells in healthy people across ages. To note about this clonotype: Its cognate antigen is unknown.

Findings of the study overall: The study found TCR beta diversity correlated strongly with naive T cell percentage.

Peripheral blood was drawn, about 10 milliliters per donor. The authors ran a second PCR of 7 to 11 cycles using a sample-barcoded 5' primer and a J-beta primer mix. Every sample gave at least 2.5 million paired-end reads containing CDR3. TCRdb fed the 5' RACE reads into MiXCR, producing one record per CDR3 protein. The repertoire holds approximately 1.5 million distinct CDR3 sequences, about 32% seen once, with around 11% in the top ten. The CDR3 consists of 15 residues. V was clipped by 5 bases and J by 2 bases; unmatched bases: 8. The germline V gene has CDR1 MNHEY and CDR2 SMNVEV (reference sequence).

The chain recombines TRBV27 with TRBJ2-5; 7 bases map to TRBD1. The receptor comes from a woman aged 25 to 39 in good health. The sequencing sample was made of blood. CDR3 sequence: CASSRTGRGQETQYF. The CDR3 DNA reads as TGTGCCAGCAGTCGGACAGGAAGGGGTCAAGAGACCCAGTACTTC.